This note documents a single TCR beta chain sequence. The antigen remains undetermined. The data were taken from a study of T cells in localized non-small cell lung cancer. CDR1 is MDHEN, CDR2 SYDVKM, per germline. The CDR3 runs to 10 residues. V gave up 8 bases and J gave up 8 bases, with 6 bases separating them. Produced via immunoSEQ multiplex PCR; TCRdb's table is partial and in-frame only. The table shows just over 70,000 clones, with about 90% occurring only once. Findings of the study overall: Turning up in adjacent lung were a median roughly 60 of the top 100 tumor clones. It remains possible that heterogeneity exists, since only one tumor region was sequenced.

This chain uses TRBV28 with TRBJ1-4; maybe TRBD1 (5 bases). The source of this sequence is a male donor older than 55 with stage III squamous cell lung carcinoma. The sequencing here drew on peripheral blood, taken before any cancer treatment. The CDR3 nucleotides are TGTGCCAGCGGGGGAGAAAAACTGTTTTTT. Amino acid sequence: CASGGEKLFF.